What follows describes a single T cell receptor beta chain. For the second PCR, which ran for roughly 7 to 11 cycles, a sample-barcoded 5' primer and a J-beta primer mix were used. TCRdb analysed the 5' RACE reads with MiXCR anew, one entry per CDR3 protein. This table holds hundreds of thousands of distinct CDR3 sequences, roughly 41% found once. Germline-derived CDR1 and CDR2 are SGHRS and YFSETQ. CDR3 size: 16 residues. J lost 5 bases, V lost 1 base, and 11 bases had no gene match. The data are from a study of blood T cells in healthy people across ages. This chain links TRBV5-1 with TRBJ2-7; the match to TRBD1 covers 8 bases. The specimen was blood. The clonotype comes from a man of 80 years or more in good health. Here the CDR3 reads CASSLQAGGASDEQYF. The CDR3 DNA reads as TGCGCCAGCAGCTTGCAAGCAGGGGGCGCATCCGACGAGCAGTACTTC.